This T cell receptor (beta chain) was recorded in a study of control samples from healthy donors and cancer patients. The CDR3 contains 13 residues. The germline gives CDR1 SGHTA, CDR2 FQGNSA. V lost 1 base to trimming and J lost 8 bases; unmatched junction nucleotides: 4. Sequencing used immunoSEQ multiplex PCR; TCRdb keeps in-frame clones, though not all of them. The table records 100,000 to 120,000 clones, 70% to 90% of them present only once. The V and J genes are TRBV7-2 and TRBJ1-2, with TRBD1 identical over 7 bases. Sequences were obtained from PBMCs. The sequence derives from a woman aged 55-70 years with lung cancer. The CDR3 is CASSLVAGGGYTF. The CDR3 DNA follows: TGTGCCAGCAGCTTAGTGGCAGGGGGAGGCTACACCTTC.